Each of the 11 T cell receptor beta chains below was sequenced from the same sample in a study of shared clonotypes between healthy human individuals. The data were produced by immunoSEQ multiplex PCR, yet TCRdb's version contains in-frame clones alone and is incomplete. The sample lists 2 million to 2.5 million clones, approximately 96% seen once, with around 0.13% in the top ten. The specimen sequenced was naive CD4+ T cells sorted from blood. The sample's subset: CD45RA+ positively selected. These receptors were taken from a man between 18 and 35 years old in good health.

V usage is TRBV9 and J usage is TRBJ1-1, with D possibly being TRBD1 (5 bases). The germline V gene encodes CDR1 SGDLS and CDR2 YYNGEE. This CDR3 comprises 15 residues. V was clipped by 0 bases and J by 4 bases, with 13 bases between them. CDR3 bases: TGTGCCAGCAGCGTAGAATCGGGGGGAGGCACTGAAGCTTTCTTT. It encodes CASSVESGGGTEAFF.

The rearrangement joins TRBV6-6 to TRBJ2-2; TRBD2 matches 8 bases. The length of the CDR3 is 14 residues. Germline V gives CDR1 MNHNY, CDR2 SVGAGI (reference sequence). Trimming at V came to 11 bases and at J to 5 bases, leaving 10 bases not matched to a gene. The CDR3 loop is CAGEAGDVTGELFF. In nucleotides, the CDR3 is TGTGCCGGTGAAGCGGGAGATGTTACCGGGGAGCTGTTTTTT.

In DNA form, the CDR3 reads TGTGCCAGCAGCTTAGTTGGGGGGACGAATCAGCCCCAGCATTTT. It specifies CASSLVGGTNQPQHF. The chain couples TRBV7-2 to TRBJ1-5; D is possibly TRBD1 (5 bases). The V and J ends lost 1 base and 4 bases respectively, with 11 bases between them. The CDR3 is made up of 15 amino acids. Germline loops: CDR1 SGHTA, CDR2 FQGNSA.

The rearrangement links TRBV7-8 to TRBJ1-1, with unresolved D. The CDR3 loop spans 13 amino acids. CDR1 and CDR2 from the germline V gene are SGHVS and FQNEAQ. The V end lost 5 bases, the J end lost 7 bases, and 14 bases lay between the germline ends. The CDR3 protein is CASSREQPLEAFF. In DNA form, the CDR3 reads TGTGCCAGCAGCAGGGAGCAGCCGCTTGAAGCTTTCTTT.

This chain uses TRBV28 with TRBJ2-7; TRBD2 is a possible D gene (5 bases). The CDR3 length is 16 residues. V dropped 1 base and J dropped 2 bases, with 15 bases sitting between them. Per germline, CDR1 MDHEN and CDR2 SYDVKM. The chain's CDR3 is CASSLSRSEWAYEQYF. In nucleotides, the CDR3 is TGTGCCAGCAGTTTATCCCGTAGCGAATGGGCCTACGAGCAGTACTTC.

The genes are TRBV7-6 and TRBJ2-3; unclear D gene. The germline V and J ends were trimmed by 2 bases and 5 bases, with 14 bases remaining between them. Looked up from germline, CDR1 is SGHVS and CDR2 is FNYEAQ. The CDR3 is 15 residues long. The CDR3 here is CASSLSRTNGDTQYF. As DNA, the CDR3 is TGTGCCAGCAGCTTAAGTCGGACGAATGGAGATACGCAGTATTTT. Complete variable domain (other parts from reference TRBV7-6 and TRBJ2-3): GAGVSQSPRYKVTKRGQDVALRCDPISGHVSLYWYRQALGQGPEFLTYFNYEAQQDKSGLPNDRFSAERPEGSISTLTIQRTEQRDSAMYRCASSLSRTNGDTQYFGPGTRLTVL.

This chain joins TRBV10-3 and TRBJ2-1; the D is unclear. From germline, CDR1 is ENHRY and CDR2 SYGVKD. V was trimmed by 6 bases and J by 8 bases, leaving 8 bases between them. CDR3 size: 11 residues. CDR3 in DNA: TGTGCCATCAGGGCGTCGCATGAGCAGTTCTTC. It yields the protein CAIRASHEQFF.

The chain links TRBV10-2 to TRBJ2-7; D gene unclear. The CDR3 loop spans 12 amino acids. Germline CDR1 reads WSHSY; CDR2 reads SAAADI. V was trimmed by 9 bases and J by 2 bases, leaving 11 bases between them. In nucleotides, the CDR3 is TGCGCCAGTGGTTCATCCACCTACGAGCAGTACTTC. It yields the protein CASGSSTYEQYF.

The chain joins TRBV2 to TRBJ2-5, with D unclear. Germline V gene sequence: CDR1 SNHLY, CDR2 FYNNEI. Trimming shortened V by 0 bases and J by 1 base, and 6 bases separated the two germline ends. The CDR3 length is 14 residues. CDR3 loop: CASSEADLQETQYF. The CDR3 coding sequence is TGTGCCAGCAGTGAAGCGGACCTCCAAGAGACCCAGTACTTC.

The genes are TRBV5-1 and TRBJ2-2; 10 nucleotides line up with TRBD2. The CDR3 runs 16 residues. Trimming at V came to 0 bases and at J to 6 bases, leaving 5 bases not matched to a gene. Germline CDR1 is SGHRS and CDR2 is YFSETQ. The CDR3 sequence is CASSLERGGRAGELFF. The CDR3 nucleotides are TGCGCCAGCAGCTTGGAGCGGGGGGGCCGCGCCGGGGAGCTGTTTTTT.

On this clone itself: The sample contains more than one DNA sequence encoding this CDR3. The chain employs TRBV6-5 and TRBJ1-5, with D unresolved. CDR1 and CDR2 (germline): MNHEY, SVGAGI. Trimming pared 0 bases from V and 0 bases from J, leaving 6 bases between. The CDR3 is 15 amino acids. As DNA, the CDR3 is TGTGCCAGCAGTTACTCGAGAGATAGCAATCAGCCCCAGCATTTT. Translating gives CASSYSRDSNQPQHF.